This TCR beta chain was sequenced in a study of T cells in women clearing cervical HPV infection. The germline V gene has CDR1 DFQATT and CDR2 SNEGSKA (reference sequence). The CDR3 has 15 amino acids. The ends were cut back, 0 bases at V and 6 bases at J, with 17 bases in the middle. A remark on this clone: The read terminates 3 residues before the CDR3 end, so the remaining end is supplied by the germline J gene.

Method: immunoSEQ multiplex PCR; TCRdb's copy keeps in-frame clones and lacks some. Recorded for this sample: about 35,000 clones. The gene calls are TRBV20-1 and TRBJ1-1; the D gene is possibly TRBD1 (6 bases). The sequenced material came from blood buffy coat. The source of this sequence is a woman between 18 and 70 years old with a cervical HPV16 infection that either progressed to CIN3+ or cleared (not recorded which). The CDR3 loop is CSARDPAQGDSEAFF. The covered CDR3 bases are TGCAGTGCTAGAGATCCGGCACAGGGAGATTCTGAA.